Listed below are T cell receptor beta chains from one sample, sequenced in a study of T cells expressing NK-cell markers. TCRdb reprocessed the 5' RACE reads and reports one entry per CDR3 protein, with no DNA. This repertoire includes about 21,000 distinct CDR3 sequences. The sequencing input was blood T cells: a sorted CD56 or NKG2C T cell subset, CD4+ or CD8+ T cells, or bulk PBMC T cells (not recorded which). The source of these receptors is a man between 18 and 69 years old in good health. The CDR3 runs from the conserved cysteine through the conserved F or W. Size values are once, few and many counts, or a class for expanded clones, and some rows have none.

abundance: NA
len: 15
v_gene: TRBV7-2
j_gene: TRBJ2-6
CDR3aa: CASSLWGDGANVLTF

abundance: NA
len: 13
v_gene: TRBV2
j_gene: TRBJ2-7
CDR3aa: CASKATFSYEQYF

abundance: NA
len: 16
v_gene: TRBV28
j_gene: TRBJ2-7
CDR3aa: CASSFNIDRSSYEQYF

abundance: NA
len: 13
v_gene: TRBV19
j_gene: TRBJ1-1
CDR3aa: CASKIHVNTEAFF

abundance: NA
len: 15
v_gene: TRBV20-1
j_gene: TRBJ1-2
CDR3aa: CSASADTGTNYGYTF

abundance: NA
len: 15
v_gene: TRBV7-2
j_gene: TRBJ1-6
CDR3aa: CASSLARGRDSPLHF

abundance: NA
len: 14
v_gene: TRBV27
j_gene: TRBJ2-5
CDR3aa: CASSLGQGFGTQYF

abundance: NA
len: 13
v_gene: TRBV12-3/TRBV12-4
j_gene: TRBJ1-2
CDR3aa: CASTTTGRDGYTF

abundance: NA
len: 17
v_gene: TRBV5-4
j_gene: TRBJ2-2
CDR3aa: CASSGDIGPGGTGELFF

abundance: NA
len: 18
v_gene: TRBV29-1
j_gene: TRBJ2-5
CDR3aa: CSVGGVRDRGGPQETQYF

abundance: NA
len: 15
v_gene: TRBV5-6
j_gene: TRBJ2-7
CDR3aa: CASSLSGEGYYEQYF

abundance: NA
len: 13
v_gene: TRBV7-6
j_gene: TRBJ1-5
CDR3aa: CASSLSDFQPQHF

abundance: NA
len: 15
v_gene: TRBV12-3/TRBV12-4
j_gene: TRBJ1-4
CDR3aa: CASSPGQGGRVKLFF

abundance: NA
len: 17
v_gene: TRBV3-1
j_gene: TRBJ2-1
CDR3aa: CASSGVLAETSYNEQFF

abundance: NA
len: 15
v_gene: TRBV6-2/TRBV6-3
j_gene: TRBJ1-2
CDR3aa: CASITHRERLGGYTF

abundance: NA
len: 14
v_gene: TRBV7-8
j_gene: TRBJ2-1
CDR3aa: CASSSDDRGSEQFF

abundance: NA
len: 17
v_gene: TRBV7-8
j_gene: TRBJ2-7
CDR3aa: CASIRWPSGTGQGEQYF

abundance: NA
len: 13
v_gene: TRBV4-2
j_gene: TRBJ2-7
CDR3aa: CASSQWISYEQYF

abundance: medium-sized
len: 15
v_gene: TRBV5-1
j_gene: TRBJ2-2
CDR3aa: CASSVGTVNTGELFF

abundance: NA
len: 14
v_gene: TRBV19
j_gene: TRBJ2-7
CDR3aa: CASSTDGSSYEQYF

abundance: NA
len: 14
v_gene: TRBV5-8
j_gene: TRBJ2-1
CDR3aa: CASRRTGLDNEQFF

abundance: NA
len: 13
v_gene: TRBV7-9
j_gene: TRBJ1-1
CDR3aa: CASILGGGKDAFF

abundance: NA
len: 13
v_gene: TRBV29-1
j_gene: TRBJ2-1
CDR3aa: CSVSGSSYNEQFF

abundance: NA
len: 17
v_gene: TRBV27
j_gene: TRBJ2-1
CDR3aa: CASSFGGLTQGPNEQFF

abundance: NA
len: 12
v_gene: TRBV6-6
j_gene: TRBJ2-3
CDR3aa: CASSYHYDTQYF

abundance: NA
len: 13
v_gene: TRBV10-3
j_gene: TRBJ2-5
CDR3aa: CAISDVIQETQYF

abundance: NA
len: 17
v_gene: TRBV24-1
j_gene: TRBJ2-1
CDR3aa: CATSDWDQSSSYNEQFF

abundance: NA
len: 16
v_gene: TRBV4-2
j_gene: TRBJ1-3
CDR3aa: CASSQERHRSGNTIYF

abundance: NA
len: 12
v_gene: TRBV20-1
j_gene: TRBJ2-7
CDR3aa: CSARDPRYEQYF

abundance: NA
len: 18
v_gene: TRBV14
j_gene: TRBJ2-7
CDR3aa: CASSTTPLLGRSSYEQYF

abundance: NA
len: 16
v_gene: TRBV28
j_gene: TRBJ2-5
CDR3aa: CASSLPGTLYQETQYF

abundance: NA
len: 14
v_gene: TRBV4-3
j_gene: TRBJ2-3
CDR3aa: CASSQDRATDTQYF

abundance: NA
len: 15
v_gene: TRBV5-6
j_gene: TRBJ1-2
CDR3aa: CASSPMGQGNYGYTF

abundance: NA
len: 14
v_gene: TRBV7-2
j_gene: TRBJ2-2
CDR3aa: CASSSGPAPGELFF

abundance: NA
len: 16
v_gene: TRBV7-3
j_gene: TRBJ2-5
CDR3aa: CASSLSASGRGETQYF

abundance: NA
len: 16
v_gene: TRBV4-3
j_gene: TRBJ2-6
CDR3aa: CASSQEFSSGANVLTF

abundance: NA
len: 12
v_gene: TRBV20-1
j_gene: TRBJ2-2
CDR3aa: CSARDGTGELFF

abundance: NA
len: 16
v_gene: TRBV7-2
j_gene: TRBJ2-3
CDR3aa: CASSPMGYTSTDTQYF

abundance: NA
len: 18
v_gene: TRBV11-2
j_gene: TRBJ2-1
CDR3aa: CASSLEGTSGILFNEQFF

abundance: NA
len: 13
v_gene: TRBV12-3/TRBV12-4
j_gene: TRBJ1-1
CDR3aa: CASSQRQGAEAFF

abundance: NA
len: 17
v_gene: TRBV6-5
j_gene: TRBJ2-5
CDR3aa: CASSYSIGFLFVETQYF

abundance: NA
len: 16
v_gene: TRBV19
j_gene: TRBJ1-6
CDR3aa: CASSQGASSYNSPLHF

abundance: NA
len: 15
v_gene: TRBV7-8
j_gene: TRBJ2-1
CDR3aa: CASSPPSRGSNEQFF

abundance: NA
len: 14
v_gene: TRBV12-3/TRBV12-4
j_gene: TRBJ2-7
CDR3aa: CASSPPGGSYEQYF

abundance: NA
len: 17
v_gene: TRBV20-1
j_gene: TRBJ2-1
CDR3aa: CSAVPRLAVISFNEQFF